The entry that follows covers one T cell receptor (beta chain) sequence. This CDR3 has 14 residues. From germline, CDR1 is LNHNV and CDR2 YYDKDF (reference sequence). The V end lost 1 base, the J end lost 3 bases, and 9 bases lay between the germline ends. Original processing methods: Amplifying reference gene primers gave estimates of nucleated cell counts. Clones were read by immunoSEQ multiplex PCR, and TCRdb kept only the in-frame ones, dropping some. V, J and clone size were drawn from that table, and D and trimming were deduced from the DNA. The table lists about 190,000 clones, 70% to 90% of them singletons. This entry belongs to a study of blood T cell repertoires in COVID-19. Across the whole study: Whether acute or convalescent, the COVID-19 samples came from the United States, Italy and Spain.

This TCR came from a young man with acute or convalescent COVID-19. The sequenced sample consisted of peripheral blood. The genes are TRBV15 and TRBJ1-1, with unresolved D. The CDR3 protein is CATSRGAQDTEAFF. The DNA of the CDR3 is TGTGCCACCAGCAGAGGAGCCCAGGACACTGAAGCTTTCTTT.